These 17 T cell receptor beta chains were sequenced from one sample in a study of T cells in women clearing cervical HPV infection. Only in-frame clones appear in the TCRdb table, and some are missing; sequencing was by immunoSEQ multiplex PCR. The sample features over 30,000 clones, with under 7% in its top ten. Input material: blood buffy coat. The source of these receptors is a woman between 18 and 69 years old with a cervical HPV16 infection that either progressed to CIN3+ or cleared (not recorded which).

Remarks on this clone: The CDR3 end lies 3 residues beyond the end of the read and is filled in from the germline J gene. The chain is built from TRBV7-9 and TRBJ2-7; D is perhaps TRBD1 (5 bases). The ends were cut back, 5 bases at V and 4 bases at J, with 9 bases in the middle. The CDR3 consists of 12 residues. CDR1 is SEHNR and CDR2 is FQNEAQ in the germline V gene (reference sequence). The CDR3 bases that were read are TGTGCCAGCAGCACACAGGATTACGAG. It codes for CASSTQDYE. The full-length CDR3 reads as CASSTQDYEQYF.

Partial CDR3 DNA: TGTGCCAGCAGCTTGGATAGGGGGCAGATGGATGGC. It specifies CASSLDRGQMDG. The full CDR3 protein reads CASSLDRGQMDGYTF. The V call is TRBV5-4, the J call TRBJ1-2, with 7 positions matching TRBD1. The read ends 3 residues shy of where the CDR3 ends; the end is completed using the germline J gene. The CDR3 has 15 residues. CDR1 is SGHNT, CDR2 YYREEE, per germline (reference sequence). Trimming cost V 0 bases and J 6 bases; bases outside gene matches: 8.

Turning to this clone: The CDR3 is cut off 3 residues early in the read; its end comes from the germline J gene. The chain links TRBV30 to TRBJ2-1; TRBD2 agrees at 16 bases. The germline V gene encodes CDR1 GTSNPN and CDR2 SVGIG (reference sequence). Trimming cost V 1 base and J 0 bases; bases outside gene matches: 6. This CDR3 contains 19 residues. The covered CDR3 bases are TGTGCCTGGAGTGGGGAGGGACTAGCGGGAGGGAGCTCCTACAATGAG. Translating gives CAWSGEGLAGGSSYNE. The complete CDR3 protein is CAWSGEGLAGGSSYNEQFF.

With regard to this clone: The read ends 3 residues early relative to the CDR3; the germline J gene fills the gap. This chain links TRBV20-1 with TRBJ2-1; possibly TRBD1 for D (5 bases). The CDR3 spans 14 residues. V was clipped by 6 bases and J by 9 bases, with 21 bases between them. The germline V gene encodes CDR1 DFQATT and CDR2 SNEGSKA (reference sequence). The CDR3 DNA, read in part, is TGCAGTGCCCCCGACAGAGCATATTACTCTGAG. It specifies CSAPDRAYYSE. From start to end, the CDR3 is CSAPDRAYYSEQFF.

A word on this clone: The missing CDR3 end, 3 residues past where the read stops, is filled in from the germline J gene. The chain couples TRBV5-1 to TRBJ2-5, with TRBD1 matching over 12 bases. Unmatched junction bases numbered 3, after V lost 1 base and J lost 2 bases. The germline gives CDR1 SGHRS, CDR2 YFSETQ. This CDR3 contains 16 residues. The CDR3 reads CASSLQGQGAQETQYF. The CDR3 DNA, read in part, is TGCGCCAGCAGCTTGCAGGGACAGGGGGCTCAAGAGACC.

Comments on this clone: The read falls 3 residues short of the CDR3 end, and the missing part is taken from the germline J gene. The chain links TRBV5-1 to TRBJ2-7; D gene uncertain. The CDR3 contains 14 residues. The germline CDR1 and CDR2 sequences are SGHRS and YFSETQ. With 0 bases removed from V and 3 bases from J, the gap between germline ends came to 10 bases. The covered CDR3 bases are TGCGCCAGCAGCTTGGCCGAGCCGGGCTACGAG. Its protein product is CASSLAEPGYE. The entire CDR3 reads CASSLAEPGYEQYF.

Turning to this clone: Coverage ceases 3 residues before the CDR3 finishes, and the germline J gene fills in the end. The rearrangement uses TRBV12-3 or TRBV12-4 and TRBJ2-3; D perhaps matches TRBD1 (6 bases). The V and J ends lost 3 bases and 3 bases respectively, with 10 bases between them. CDR3 length: 14 amino acids. Incomplete CDR3 DNA: TGTGCCAGCAGTTTCGAGGGGGTGACAGATACG. Translation: CASSFEGVTDT. The full CDR3 sequence reads CASSFEGVTDTQYF.

As for this clone: Read sequence stops 3 residues before the CDR3 end, and the germline J gene provides the missing end. The chain carries TRBV5-1 and TRBJ1-4; the match to TRBD1 covers 7 bases. V gave up 4 bases and J gave up 5 bases; unmatched junction bases: 8. This CDR3 region has 15 residues. Germline assignment: CDR1 SGHRS and CDR2 YFSETQ. CDR3 sequence reads: CASSTGTARNEKLFF. The part of the CDR3 DNA that was read is TGCGCCAGCAGCACCGGGACAGCTCGCAATGAAAAA.

About this clone itself: With the read ending 3 residues before the CDR3 end, the germline J gene is used to fill in that end. The chain links TRBV7-6 to TRBJ1-3; 9 nucleotides align to TRBD1. The germline V gene has CDR1 SGHVS and CDR2 FNYEAQ. The trim removed 1 base at V and 2 bases at J, leaving 6 bases unmatched. CDR3 size: 17 residues. The part of the CDR3 DNA that was read is TGTGCCAGCAGCTTAGATACCGGGACAGGGACTGGAAACACC. This sequence encodes CASSLDTGTGTGNT. The whole CDR3 sequence is CASSLDTGTGTGNTIYF.

About this clone: The sequenced fragment ends 3 residues before the CDR3 boundary, so the rest is inferred from the germline J gene. The chain recombines TRBV5-1 with TRBJ2-1; 10 positions match TRBD2. The trim removed 0 bases at V and 3 bases at J, leaving 9 bases unmatched. Germline V gives CDR1 SGHRS, CDR2 YFSETQ. This CDR3 is built from 18 residues. This CDR3 is CASSLARFSGRFYNEQFF. Incomplete CDR3 DNA: TGCGCCAGCAGCTTGGCCCGCTTTAGCGGGAGGTTCTACAATGAG.

In regard to this clone: The DNA ends 3 residues before the CDR3 does, and the rest of the CDR3 is filled in from the germline J gene. V gene TRBV12-3 or TRBV12-4 combines with J gene TRBJ1-1, with a possible D match to TRBD1 (5 bases). CDR3 length: 13 amino acids. The V gene lost 2 bases and the J gene lost 1 base, with 5 bases spanning the gap. The CDR3 bases that were read are TGTGCCAGCAGTTTACAGGGGAACACTGAA. This codes for CASSLQGNTE. The whole CDR3 is CASSLQGNTEAFF.

With respect to this clone: The sequence runs out 3 residues before the end of the CDR3; the remainder is reconstructed from the germline J gene. The genes are TRBV7-2 and TRBJ1-5; tentative D call: TRBD1 (6 bases). The CDR3 is 14 residues long. Trimming took 5 bases from V and 5 from J, leaving 13 bases between them. CDR1 and CDR2 (germline): SGHTA, FQGNSA. The CDR3 spells CASSPRGGYQPQHF. CDR3 bases read: TGTGCCAGCAGCCCGAGGGGGGGATATCAGCCC.

As for this clone: The read ends 3 residues shy of where the CDR3 ends; the end is completed using the germline J gene. This chain connects TRBV30 to TRBJ2-2; 7 bases agree with TRBD2. The CDR3 totals 13 residues. The V gene end was trimmed by 0 bases and the J gene end by 6 bases; junction bases not matched to a gene: 1. Per germline, CDR1 GTSNPN and CDR2 SVGIG (reference sequence). Partial CDR3 DNA: TGTGCCTGGAGTGTTACTAGCGCCGGGGAG. As protein: CAWSVTSAGE. The full CDR3 is CAWSVTSAGELFF.

The DNA read from the CDR3 is TGTGCCAGCAATCGGGACAGAACAGATACG. Protein product: CASNRDRTDT. The full CDR3 sequence reads CASNRDRTDTQYF. This chain uses TRBV2 with TRBJ2-3; 7 bases are shared with TRBD1. Read sequence stops 3 residues before the CDR3 end, and the germline J gene provides the missing end. CDR1 and CDR2 from the germline V gene are SNHLY and FYNNEI. The CDR3 covers 13 residues. V was clipped by 7 bases and J by 3 bases; unmatched bases: 4.

A word on this clone: The CDR3 extends 3 residues past the end of the read, so its final part is completed from the germline J gene. The chain joins TRBV5-1 to TRBJ1-2; the D gene is possibly TRBD1 (6 bases). Trimming removed 0 bases at V and 7 bases at J, with 13 bases between. Germline V gene sequence: CDR1 SGHRS, CDR2 YFSETQ. This CDR3 has 14 amino acids. The CDR3 sequence: CASSLDREAVGYTF. The covered CDR3 bases are TGCGCCAGCAGCTTGGACAGGGAGGCCGTTGGC.

Concerning this clone itself: Read data end 3 residues before the CDR3 end; the end is taken from the germline J gene. The rearrangement links TRBV20-1 to TRBJ2-3; a possible D gene is TRBD1 (6 bases). The germline V gene has CDR1 DFQATT and CDR2 SNEGSKA (reference sequence). This CDR3 has 13 amino acids. The DNA read from the CDR3 is TGCAGTGCTGCACCGACAGGCAATCAGCCG. It translates to CSAAPTGNQP. The CDR3, in full, reads CSAAPTGNQPQYF.

As for this clone: The CDR3 end lies 3 residues beyond the end of the read and is filled in from the germline J gene. The V and J genes are TRBV20-1 and TRBJ2-1; perhaps TRBD2 as D (5 bases). The CDR3 length is 16 residues. The germline V gene encodes CDR1 DFQATT and CDR2 SNEGSKA (reference sequence). V was clipped by 1 base and J by 2 bases, with 15 bases between them. CDR3 bases read: TGCAGTGCTAGAGCCCCCGTTCCGGGGACCTACAATGAG. It yields the protein CSARAPVPGTYNE. The full CDR3 protein reads CSARAPVPGTYNEQFF.